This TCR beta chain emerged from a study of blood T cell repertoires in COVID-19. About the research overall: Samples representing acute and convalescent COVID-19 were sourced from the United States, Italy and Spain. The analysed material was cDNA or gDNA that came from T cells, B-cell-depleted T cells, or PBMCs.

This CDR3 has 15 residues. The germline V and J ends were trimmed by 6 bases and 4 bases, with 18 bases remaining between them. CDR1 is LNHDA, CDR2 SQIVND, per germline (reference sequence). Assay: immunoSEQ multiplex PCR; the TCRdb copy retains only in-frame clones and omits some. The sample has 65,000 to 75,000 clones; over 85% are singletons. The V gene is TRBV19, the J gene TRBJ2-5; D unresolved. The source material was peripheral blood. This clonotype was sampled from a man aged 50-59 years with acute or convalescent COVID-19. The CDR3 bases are TGTGCCAGTAGCCCGAGTGCGGTTTCCATAGAGACCCAGTACTTC. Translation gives CASSPSAVSIETQYF.